One sample yielded the 7 T cell receptor beta chains listed below, sequenced in a study of CD8 T cells in Susac syndrome. Random hexamers primed reverse transcription of about 0.45 to 1 ug RNA. Via MiXCR, TCRdb re-called the immunoSEQ multiplex PCR reads, giving one row per CDR3 protein. Of 150,000 to 200,000 distinct CDR3 sequences listed, approximately 94% are singletons. The specimen sequenced was CD4+ T cells from PBMCs. These receptors all come from a human donor with Susac syndrome.

The rearrangement links TRBV7-8 to TRBJ2-2; perhaps TRBD1 as D (6 bases). Trimming stripped 6 bases from V and 4 bases from J, with 18 bases between. The CDR3 runs to 16 residues. CDR1 and CDR2 (germline): SGHVS, FQNEAQ. CDR3 residues: CASREVPGQSTGELFF. CDR3 in DNA: TGTGCCAGCAGAGAGGTCCCCGGACAGAGCACCGGGGAGCTGTTTTTT.

The chain couples TRBV27 to TRBJ1-2; D is uncertain. The CDR3 is made up of 13 amino acids. CDR1 and CDR2 (germline): MNHEY, SMNVEV (reference sequence). Between the trimmed V and J ends, which lost 4 bases and 7 bases, there was a span of 13 bases. The CDR3 DNA reads TGTGCCAGCAGTTGGGAGTCGGGCTCTGGCTACACCTTC. It yields the protein CASSWESGSGYTF.

V usage is TRBV2 and J usage is TRBJ2-4; a possible D gene is TRBD1 (6 bases). This CDR3 has 16 amino acids. V shed 4 bases and J shed 6 bases, with 19 bases lying between them. The germline V gene has CDR1 SNHLY and CDR2 FYNNEI. The CDR3, as DNA: TGTGCCAGCAGTGGACTGGCCAGGGGACCGGGAAACATTCAGTACTTC. Residues: CASSGLARGPGNIQYF.

In its sample, this clonotype was seen once. The J gene is TRBJ2-5, the V gene TRBV27, with 7 bases aligning to TRBD2. Germline trimming cut 7 bases from V and 4 bases from J; bases unmatched to any gene: 21. Germline loops: CDR1 MNHEY, CDR2 SMNVEV (reference sequence). This CDR3 spans 18 amino acids. CDR3 amino acids: CASKDDWSGAWHGETQYF. CDR3 nucleotide sequence: TGTGCCAGCAAAGACGATTGGAGCGGGGCGTGGCATGGAGAGACCCAGTACTTC.

V usage is TRBV7-9 and J usage is TRBJ1-2; D may be TRBD1 (5 bases). Trimming stripped 1 base from V and 0 bases from J, with 12 bases between. Germline V gene sequence: CDR1 SEHNR, CDR2 FQNEAQ (reference sequence). The CDR3 length is 16 residues. The CDR3 bases are TGTGCCAGCAGCTTAGGGGGGGAGAGTACTAACTATGGCTACACCTTC. Its translation: CASSLGGESTNYGYTF.

The CDR3 DNA sequence: TGTGCCAGCAGCTCAACGGGACAGCCCAATGAGCAGTTCTTC. Its protein product is CASSSTGQPNEQFF. The chain recombines TRBV5-4 with TRBJ2-1; 7 bases line up with TRBD1. The germline CDR1 and CDR2 sequences are SGHNT and YYREEE (reference sequence). The trim removed 3 bases at V and 6 bases at J, leaving 6 bases unmatched. This CDR3 has 14 amino acids. The entire variable domain, with the rest obtained from reference TRBV5-4 and TRBJ2-1, is as follows: ETGVTQSPTHLIKTRGQQVTLRCSSQSGHNTVSWYQQALGQGPQFIFQYYREEENGRGNFPPRFSGLQFPNYSSELNVNALELDDSALYLCASSSTGQPNEQFFGPGTRLTVL.

The J gene is TRBJ2-3, the V gene TRBV20-1; 8 bases align to TRBD2. V dropped 6 bases and J dropped 2; count of bases not matched to a gene: 13. Per germline, CDR1 DFQATT and CDR2 SNEGSKA (reference sequence). The CDR3 has 16 residues. The CDR3 nucleotides are TGCAGTGCCCTTTCGGAGCGGGGGTTGTTCACAGATACGCAGTATTTT. It encodes CSALSERGLFTDTQYF.